These T cell receptor beta chains were read from a single sample in a study of cytomegalovirus exposure and HLA in healthy donors. Here immunoSEQ multiplex PCR was the method, and the copy in TCRdb shows in-frame clones only, minus some. The sample contains some 110,000 clones, 70% to 80% of which appear only once. Input material: PBMCs. The origin of the receptors is a man aged 45-65 years in good health and CMV-seropositive. Both conserved end residues are part of each CDR3. Each record gives: J gene, V gene, D gene, clone size, CDR3 protein, CDR3 DNA. D genes are given only for firm matches. Expanded clones are given a class, and other clones once, few, many or no size at all.

j_call: TRBJ1-1
v_call: TRBV7-9
d_call: .
clone_size: .
cdr3_aa: CASTYGEAVTEAFF
cdr3_nt: TGTGCCAGCACCTACGGTGAAGCGGTCACTGAAGCTTTCTTT

j_call: TRBJ2-7
v_call: TRBV27
d_call: TRBD2
clone_size: .
cdr3_aa: CASSRLAGAFEQYF
cdr3_nt: TGTGCCAGCAGTCGACTAGCGGGAGCGTTCGAGCAGTACTTC

j_call: TRBJ1-1
v_call: TRBV9
d_call: .
clone_size: .
cdr3_aa: CASSVNGTEAFF
cdr3_nt: TGTGCCAGCAGCGTAAATGGCACGGAAGCTTTCTTT

j_call: TRBJ1-2
v_call: TRBV19
d_call: TRBD1
clone_size: few
cdr3_aa: CASSIGGAGTEANYGYTF
cdr3_nt: TGTGCCAGTAGTATAGGAGGGGCTGGGACAGAAGCTAACTATGGCTACACCTTC

j_call: TRBJ2-1
v_call: TRBV5-4
d_call: TRBD2
clone_size: .
cdr3_aa: CASSSLAGDNEQFF
cdr3_nt: TGTGCCAGCAGCTCCTTAGCGGGGGACAATGAGCAGTTCTTC

j_call: TRBJ1-6
v_call: TRBV7-9
d_call: TRBD1
clone_size: .
cdr3_aa: CASSSQGASSYNSPLHF
cdr3_nt: TGTGCCAGCAGTTCCCAGGGGGCGAGCTCCTATAATTCACCCCTCCACTTT

j_call: TRBJ2-7
v_call: TRBV9
d_call: TRBD1
clone_size: once
cdr3_aa: CASSVGWDRGYEQYF
cdr3_nt: TGTGCCAGCAGCGTAGGCTGGGACAGGGGGTACGAGCAGTACTTC

j_call: TRBJ2-2
v_call: TRBV29-1
d_call: .
clone_size: .
cdr3_aa: CSVSTQGAGELFF
cdr3_nt: TGCAGCGTTTCCACCCAGGGCGCCGGGGAGCTGTTTTTT

j_call: TRBJ2-1
v_call: TRBV7-9
d_call: TRBD1
clone_size: .
cdr3_aa: CASSLVGDYRGRYEQFF
cdr3_nt: TGTGCCAGCAGCTTAGTAGGGGATTACAGGGGAAGGTATGAGCAGTTCTTC

j_call: TRBJ2-7
v_call: TRBV6-5
d_call: TRBD1
clone_size: .
cdr3_aa: CASSLRGPTYEQYF
cdr3_nt: TGTGCCAGCAGTTTGAGGGGGCCTACCTACGAGCAGTACTTC

j_call: TRBJ1-1
v_call: TRBV13
d_call: .
clone_size: .
cdr3_aa: CASSRGRASTEAFF
cdr3_nt: TGTGCCAGCAGTAGGGGCCGGGCCTCCACTGAAGCTTTCTTT

j_call: TRBJ1-1
v_call: TRBV2
d_call: .
clone_size: few
cdr3_aa: CASSAQGTEAFF
cdr3_nt: TGTGCCAGCAGTGCCCAGGGAACTGAAGCTTTCTTT

j_call: TRBJ1-1
v_call: TRBV6-5
d_call: .
clone_size: .
cdr3_aa: CASSYRRDFEAFF
cdr3_nt: TGTGCCAGCAGTTACCGAAGAGACTTTGAAGCTTTCTTT

j_call: TRBJ1-2
v_call: TRBV7-8
d_call: .
clone_size: few
cdr3_aa: CASSLVGGTYGYTF
cdr3_nt: TGTGCCAGCAGCTTAGTAGGGGGAACCTATGGCTACACCTTC

j_call: TRBJ2-7
v_call: TRBV6-5
d_call: .
clone_size: .
cdr3_aa: CASSYSSKGGGEQYF
cdr3_nt: TGTGCCAGCAGTTACTCGAGCAAGGGAGGGGGAGAGCAGTACTTC

j_call: TRBJ2-3
v_call: TRBV15
d_call: TRBD1
clone_size: .
cdr3_aa: CATSRSGQGSTDTQYF
cdr3_nt: TGTGCCACCAGCAGGTCGGGACAGGGTAGCACAGATACGCAGTATTTT

j_call: TRBJ1-5
v_call: TRBV2
d_call: .
clone_size: .
cdr3_aa: CASSTDQGSYQPQHF
cdr3_nt: TGTGCCAGCAGTACCGACCAGGGGTCATACCAGCCCCAGCATTTT

j_call: TRBJ2-3
v_call: TRBV5-1
d_call: TRBD2
clone_size: .
cdr3_aa: CASSLGLAGPLTYTDTQYF
cdr3_nt: TGCGCCAGCAGCTTAGGACTAGCGGGACCCCTAACTTACACAGATACGCAGTATTTT

j_call: TRBJ1-6
v_call: TRBV5-1
d_call: TRBD1
clone_size: .
cdr3_aa: CASSRGQGENSPLHF
cdr3_nt: TGCGCCAGCAGCCGTGGACAGGGGGAAAATTCACCCCTCCACTTT

j_call: TRBJ2-3
v_call: TRBV21-1
d_call: .
clone_size: few
cdr3_aa: CASSKELARSTDTQYF
cdr3_nt: TGTGCCAGCAGCAAAGAGCTCGCTCGAAGCACAGATACGCAGTATTTT

j_call: TRBJ1-5
v_call: TRBV7-9
d_call: TRBD1
clone_size: few
cdr3_aa: CASSLSGTERNQPQHF
cdr3_nt: TGTGCCAGCAGCTTGTCCGGGACAGAGCGCAATCAGCCCCAGCATTTT

j_call: TRBJ1-6
v_call: TRBV6-1
d_call: TRBD1
clone_size: .
cdr3_aa: CASSAKTGEGSPLHF
cdr3_nt: TGTGCCAGCAGTGCCAAGACAGGGGAGGGATCACCCCTCCACTTT

j_call: TRBJ2-7
v_call: TRBV15
d_call: TRBD2
clone_size: .
cdr3_aa: CATGGHYYEQYF
cdr3_nt: TGTGCCACGGGAGGGCACTACTACGAGCAGTACTTC

j_call: TRBJ2-7
v_call: TRBV6-1
d_call: .
clone_size: .
cdr3_aa: CASTRGWESYEQYF
cdr3_nt: TGTGCCAGCACCCGGGGGTGGGAATCTTACGAGCAGTACTTC

j_call: TRBJ2-6
v_call: TRBV27
d_call: .
clone_size: .
cdr3_aa: CASSLSGGRGANVLTF
cdr3_nt: TGTGCCAGCAGTTTATCGGGGGGGCGTGGGGCCAACGTCCTGACTTTC

j_call: TRBJ2-3
v_call: TRBV15
d_call: TRBD1
clone_size: many
cdr3_aa: CATSRGQGSTDTQYF
cdr3_nt: TGTGCCACCAGCAGAGGACAGGGATCCACAGATACGCAGTATTTT

j_call: TRBJ2-3
v_call: TRBV6-5
d_call: .
clone_size: few
cdr3_aa: CASSYWGGGYTDTQYF
cdr3_nt: TGTGCCAGCAGTTACTGGGGAGGGGGGTACACAGATACGCAGTATTTT

j_call: TRBJ1-4
v_call: TRBV9
d_call: .
clone_size: few
cdr3_aa: CASSSRDNSNEKLFF
cdr3_nt: TGTGCCAGCAGCTCCCGGGACAACTCTAATGAAAAACTGTTTTTT

j_call: TRBJ2-2
v_call: TRBV4-3
d_call: TRBD2
clone_size: .
cdr3_aa: CASSQDRTSGGTGELFF
cdr3_nt: TGCGCCAGCAGCCAAGATCGGACTAGCGGGGGGACCGGGGAGCTGTTTTTT

j_call: TRBJ1-5
v_call: TRBV19
d_call: .
clone_size: .
cdr3_aa: CASTTGRGPQPQHF
cdr3_nt: TGTGCCAGTACCACAGGGAGGGGTCCACAGCCCCAGCATTTT

j_call: TRBJ2-1
v_call: TRBV18
d_call: TRBD2
clone_size: .
cdr3_aa: CASWGQGAGAALNEQFF
cdr3_nt: TGTGCCAGCTGGGGGCAGGGAGCGGGAGCGGCCCTAAATGAGCAGTTCTTC

j_call: TRBJ1-1
v_call: TRBV6-5
d_call: .
clone_size: once
cdr3_aa: CASSYPWRQSEAFF
cdr3_nt: TGTGCCAGCAGTTATCCCTGGAGGCAATCTGAAGCTTTCTTT

j_call: TRBJ1-1
v_call: TRBV12-5
d_call: TRBD1
clone_size: .
cdr3_aa: CASASTFRVSQGDTEAFF
cdr3_nt: TGTGCTAGTGCCTCCACGTTCAGGGTGTCGCAGGGGGACACTGAAGCTTTCTTT

j_call: TRBJ1-1
v_call: TRBV27
d_call: TRBD1
clone_size: .
cdr3_aa: CASSLSIGGQGSFF
cdr3_nt: TGTGCCAGCAGTTTATCGATCGGGGGACAGGGATCTTTCTTT

j_call: TRBJ2-7
v_call: TRBV15
d_call: .
clone_size: .
cdr3_aa: CATSRVGSWREYEQYF
cdr3_nt: TGTGCCACCAGCAGAGTCGGGAGTTGGCGGGAATACGAGCAGTACTTC

j_call: TRBJ1-1
v_call: TRBV5-1
d_call: .
clone_size: few
cdr3_aa: CASSLGGASNTEAFF
cdr3_nt: TGCGCCAGCAGCTTGGGGGGCGCCTCGAACACTGAAGCTTTCTTT

j_call: TRBJ2-7
v_call: TRBV18
d_call: TRBD2
clone_size: once
cdr3_aa: CASSPPGGASYEQYF
cdr3_nt: TGTGCCAGCTCACCACCCGGGGGGGCGTCCTACGAGCAGTACTTC

j_call: TRBJ2-2
v_call: TRBV28
d_call: .
clone_size: .
cdr3_aa: CASSLRAGELFF
cdr3_nt: TGTGCCAGCAGTTTACGCGCCGGGGAGCTGTTTTTT

j_call: TRBJ1-4
v_call: TRBV13
d_call: .
clone_size: few
cdr3_aa: CASGAAEEKLFF
cdr3_nt: TGTGCCAGCGGGGCCGCGGAGGAAAAACTGTTTTTT

j_call: TRBJ2-1
v_call: TRBV7-9
d_call: .
clone_size: .
cdr3_aa: CASSIPVEKYNEQFF
cdr3_nt: TGTGCCAGCAGCATCCCCGTGGAGAAATACAATGAGCAGTTCTTC